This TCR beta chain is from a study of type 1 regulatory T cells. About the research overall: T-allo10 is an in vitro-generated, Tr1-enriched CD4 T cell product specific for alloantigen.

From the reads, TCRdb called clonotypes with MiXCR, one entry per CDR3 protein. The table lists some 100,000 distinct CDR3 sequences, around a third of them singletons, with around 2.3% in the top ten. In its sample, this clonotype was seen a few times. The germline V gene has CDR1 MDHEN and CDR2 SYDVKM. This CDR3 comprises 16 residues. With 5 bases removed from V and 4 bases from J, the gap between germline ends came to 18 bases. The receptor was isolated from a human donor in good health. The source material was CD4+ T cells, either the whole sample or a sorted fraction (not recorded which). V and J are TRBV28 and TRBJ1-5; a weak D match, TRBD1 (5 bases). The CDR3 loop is CASSPIGEAINQPQHF. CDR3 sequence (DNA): TGTGCCAGCAGTCCGATAGGGGAGGCCATAAATCAGCCCCAGCATTTT. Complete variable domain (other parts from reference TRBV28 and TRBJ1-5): DVKVTQSSRYLVKRTGEKVFLECVQDMDHENMFWYRQDPGLGLRLIYFSYDVKMKEKGDIPEGYSVSREKKERFSLILESASTNQTSMYLCASSPIGEAINQPQHFGDGTRLSIL.